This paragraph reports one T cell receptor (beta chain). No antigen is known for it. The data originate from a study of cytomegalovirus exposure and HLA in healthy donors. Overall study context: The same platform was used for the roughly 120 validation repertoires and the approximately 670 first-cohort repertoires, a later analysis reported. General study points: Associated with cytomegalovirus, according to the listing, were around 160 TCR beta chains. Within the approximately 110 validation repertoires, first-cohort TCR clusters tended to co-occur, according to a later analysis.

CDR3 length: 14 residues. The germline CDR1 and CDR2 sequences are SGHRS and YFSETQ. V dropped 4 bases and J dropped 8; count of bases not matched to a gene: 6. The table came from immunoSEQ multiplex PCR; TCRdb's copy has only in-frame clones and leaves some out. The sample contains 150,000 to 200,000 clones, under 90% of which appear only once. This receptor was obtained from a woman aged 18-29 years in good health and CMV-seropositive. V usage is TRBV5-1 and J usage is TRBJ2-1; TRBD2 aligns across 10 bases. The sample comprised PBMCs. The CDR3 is CASSTSGITDEQFF. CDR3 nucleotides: TGCGCCAGCAGCACTAGCGGGATTACGGATGAGCAGTTCTTC.